This passage covers 28 T cell receptor beta chains from one sample sequenced in a study of shared clonotypes between healthy human individuals. Clones were sequenced by immunoSEQ multiplex PCR, and TCRdb holds only the in-frame ones, with some missing. The sample lists a few million clones, roughly nine tenths occurring once. Sequenced material: naive CD4+ T cells sorted from blood. Subset indicated: CD45RA+ positively selected. Source of these receptors: a man younger than 30 in good health.

The V call is TRBV4-3, the J call TRBJ1-6, with 10 bases fitting TRBD1. V was clipped by 4 bases and J by 9 bases; unmatched bases: 9. Germline values: CDR1 LGHNA, CDR2 YSLEER. The CDR3 covers 16 residues. CDR3 bases: TGCGCCAGCAGCCCCCAAGTCTGGACAGGGGGTTCACCCCTCCACTTT. It specifies CASSPQVWTGGSPLHF.

The chain uses TRBV11-1 and TRBJ2-1, with D possibly called TRBD1 or TRBD2 (6 bases each). Germline V gene data show CDR1 as SGHAT and CDR2 as FQDESV (reference sequence). V lost 7 bases, J lost 4 bases, and 14 bases lay in between. This CDR3 contains 14 residues. The CDR3 reads CASTRGEEYNEQFF. CDR3 bases: TGTGCCAGCACGAGGGGGGAGGAGTACAATGAGCAGTTCTTC.

The genes are TRBV5-1 and TRBJ2-3; TRBD2 agrees at 7 bases. The V and J ends lost 0 bases and 3 bases, in that order; junction bases with no gene match: 4. The CDR3 contains 15 residues. In germline, CDR1 is SGHRS, CDR2 YFSETQ. The CDR3 DNA reads as TGCGCCAGCAGCTTGGAAGCGGGGTGGACAGATACGCAGTATTTT. This gives the protein CASSLEAGWTDTQYF. Variable domain in full (rest from reference TRBV5-1 and TRBJ2-3): KAGVTQTPRYLIKTRGQQVTLSCSPISGHRSVSWYQQTPGQGLQFLFEYFSETQRNKGNFPGRFSGRQFSNSRSEMNVSTLELGDSALYLCASSLEAGWTDTQYFGPGTRLTVL.

CDR3 nucleotides: TGTGCCAGCAGGTACAGGGGGTGGTACGAGCAGTACTTC. Residues: CASRYRGWYEQYF. This chain uses TRBV28 with TRBJ2-7, with TRBD1 matching over 8 bases. The germline gives CDR1 MDHEN, CDR2 SYDVKM. CDR3 length equals 13 residues. Trimming took 6 bases from V and 4 from J; bases not matched to a gene: 5. The full variable domain, in which reference TRBV28 and TRBJ2-7 provide the parts outside the CDR3, is DVKVTQSSRYLVKRTGEKVFLECVQDMDHENMFWYRQDPGLGLRLIYFSYDVKMKEKGDIPEGYSVSREKKERFSLILESASTNQTSMYLCASRYRGWYEQYFGPGTRLTVT.

The chain couples TRBV2 to TRBJ2-2; TRBD1 is a possible D gene (6 bases). Germline lookup yields CDR1 SNHLY and CDR2 FYNNEI. The CDR3 contains 15 residues. Trimming removed 5 bases from V and 5 bases from J, with 15 bases in between. CDR3 DNA: TGTGCCAGCAGTTCAATTGAACAGGGTACCGGGGAGCTGTTTTTT. Translation gives CASSSIEQGTGELFF.

The rearrangement links TRBV4-1 to TRBJ2-1; perhaps TRBD2 as D (6 bases). V lost 4 bases to trimming and J lost 0 bases, with 10 bases between them. Germline V gene sequence: CDR1 MGHRA, CDR2 YSYEKL. There are 15 residues in the CDR3. The CDR3 DNA is TGCGCCAGCAGCCTGGAGGGGAGCTCCTACAATGAGCAGTTCTTC. This sequence encodes CASSLEGSSYNEQFF.

This clone appeared once. The J gene is TRBJ2-2, the V gene TRBV5-4; no reliable D call. The CDR3 is 15 residues long. Germline V CDR1 and CDR2: SGHNT, YYREEE (reference sequence). Deletions cut 6 bases from V and 0 bases from J, with 12 bases between. Written as DNA, the CDR3 is TGTGCCAGCATGGATAGCAGAACGAACACCGGGGAGCTGTTTTTT. Protein: CASMDSRTNTGELFF.

Remarks on this clone: Other DNA sequences in this specimen translate into the identical CDR3. V is TRBV10-1 and J is TRBJ2-7, with 7 bases aligning to TRBD2. The CDR3 runs 13 residues. Germline CDR1 and CDR2: WNHNN and SYGVQD (reference sequence). The V gene end was trimmed by 4 bases and the J gene end by 1 base; junction bases not matched to a gene: 1. This chain's CDR3 is CASSGGGSYEQYF. The CDR3 region has the DNA TGCGCCAGCAGTGGGGGGGGATCCTACGAGCAGTACTTC.

Regarding this clone: Other DNA sequences in the same sample also yield this CDR3. The rearrangement links TRBV6-5 to TRBJ1-5; 7 nucleotides agree with TRBD1. J gave up 4 bases and V 8 bases, and 2 bases lay outside the gene matches. Germline CDR1 reads MNHEY; CDR2 reads SVGAGI. The CDR3 has 12 amino acids. CDR3 sequence: CASRTGNQPQHF. The CDR3 nucleotides read TGTGCCAGCCGGACAGGTAATCAGCCCCAGCATTTT.

The gene calls are TRBV5-1 and TRBJ2-7; D unclear. The CDR3 is 14 residues long. CDR1 is SGHRS, CDR2 YFSETQ, per germline. V shed 0 bases and J shed 2 bases, with 9 bases lying between them. CDR3 sequence reads: CASSLGQYPYEQYF. CDR3 bases: TGCGCCAGCAGCTTGGGGCAGTACCCCTACGAGCAGTACTTC. Using reference TRBV5-1 and TRBJ2-7 for the parts outside the CDR3, the full variable domain is KAGVTQTPRYLIKTRGQQVTLSCSPISGHRSVSWYQQTPGQGLQFLFEYFSETQRNKGNFPGRFSGRQFSNSRSEMNVSTLELGDSALYLCASSLGQYPYEQYFGPGTRLTVT.

The rearrangement uses TRBV4-3 and TRBJ2-5; 11 bases fit TRBD2. Germline assignment: CDR1 LGHNA and CDR2 YSLEER. There are 15 residues in the CDR3. V dropped 3 bases and J dropped 4; count of bases not matched to a gene: 4. DNA for the CDR3: TGCGCCAGCAGCCAGACTAGCGGGGCGCTAGAGACCCAGTACTTC. Its translation: CASSQTSGALETQYF.

The chain joins TRBV19 to TRBJ1-4; no clear D. Germline V gives CDR1 LNHDA, CDR2 SQIVND (reference sequence). This CDR3 has 14 residues. The germline V and J ends were trimmed by 3 bases and 10 bases, with 15 bases remaining between them. The CDR3 nucleotides read TGTGCCAGTAGTATGAATCCCGCTCCCGGAAAACTGTTTTTT. Its protein is CASSMNPAPGKLFF.

V and J are TRBV11-2 and TRBJ2-7; D gene uncertain. V lost 1 base and J 2 bases, leaving 12 bases between the germline ends. The CDR3 sequence is 15 residues long. CDR1 SGHAT and CDR2 FQNNGV come from the germline V gene. The CDR3: CASSLVFHSAYEQYF. DNA of the CDR3: TGTGCCAGCAGCTTAGTTTTTCACAGCGCCTACGAGCAGTACTTC. The full variable domain, completed using reference TRBV11-2 and TRBJ2-7, is EAGVAQSPRYKIIEKRQSVAFWCNPISGHATLYWYQQILGQGPKLLIQFQNNGVVDDSQLPKDRFSAERLKGVDSTLKIQPAKLEDSAVYLCASSLVFHSAYEQYFGPGTRLTVT.

Of note for this clone: The same CDR3 also results from other DNA sequences found in this sample. The DNA of the CDR3 is TGTGCCAGCAGCCTCGGGACTGCAACTAATGAAAAACTGTTTTTT. This sequence encodes CASSLGTATNEKLFF. V is TRBV5-4 and J is TRBJ1-4; a weak D match, TRBD1 (5 bases). Trimming pared 4 bases from V and 0 bases from J, leaving 10 bases between. From germline, CDR1 is SGHNT and CDR2 YYREEE (reference sequence). This CDR3 is 15 amino acids long. The entire variable domain, with the rest obtained from reference TRBV5-4 and TRBJ1-4, is as follows: ETGVTQSPTHLIKTRGQQVTLRCSSQSGHNTVSWYQQALGQGPQFIFQYYREEENGRGNFPPRFSGLQFPNYSSELNVNALELDDSALYLCASSLGTATNEKLFFGSGTQLSVL.

This clone was found once. The V and J genes are TRBV27 and TRBJ2-7, with D possibly TRBD1 on 5 matching bases. Germline V gene lookup returns CDR1 MNHEY and CDR2 SMNVEV (reference sequence). The V gene lost 5 bases and the J gene lost 6 bases, with 17 bases spanning the gap. The CDR3 spans 14 residues. The CDR3 protein is CASSGNRRIPEQYF. The CDR3 region has the DNA TGTGCCAGCAGTGGGAACAGGCGGATTCCCGAGCAGTACTTC.

Turning to this clone: Other DNA sequences in this sample translate to the same CDR3. The rearrangement uses TRBV6-1 and TRBJ1-1, with D possibly matching TRBD1 (6 bases). Trimming removed 6 bases at V and 0 bases at J, with 8 bases between. This CDR3 comprises 13 residues. Germline CDR1 reads MNHNS; CDR2 reads SASEGT. This CDR3 is CASRQGMNTEAFF. CDR3 sequence (DNA): TGTGCCAGCAGACAGGGTATGAACACTGAAGCTTTCTTT.

The chain uses TRBV5-1 and TRBJ1-2; 8 nucleotides match TRBD1. With 2 bases clipped from V and 4 bases from J, the junction kept 4 bases outside the gene matches. Germline-derived CDR1 and CDR2 are SGHRS and YFSETQ. The CDR3 is 14 amino acids. CDR3 residues: CASSFGQGSYGYTF. The CDR3, as DNA: TGCGCCAGCAGCTTCGGACAGGGCAGCTATGGCTACACCTTC.

V gene TRBV11-2 combines with J gene TRBJ2-5; D gene uncertain. Trimming cost V 4 bases and J 2 bases, with 8 bases left between them. CDR3 size: 13 residues. The germline gives CDR1 SGHAT, CDR2 FQNNGV. The DNA of the CDR3 is TGTGCCAGCAGCTCGGGCTTTCAAGAGACCCAGTACTTC. Translation gives CASSSGFQETQYF.

The V and J genes are TRBV4-1 and TRBJ2-1, with 12 nucleotides matching TRBD2. This CDR3 comprises 19 residues. After removal of 4 bases from V and 0 bases from J, the junction contained 10 bases not matched to a gene. Germline CDR1 reads MGHRA; CDR2 reads YSYEKL. CDR3 DNA: TGCGCCAGCAGCCCCCAACTAGCGGGAGGTGCTACCTCCTACAATGAGCAGTTCTTC. This sequence encodes CASSPQLAGGATSYNEQFF.

Only one count was recorded for this clone. This chain connects TRBV5-4 to TRBJ2-7; TRBD2 aligns across 7 bases. This CDR3 has 14 amino acids. CDR1 and CDR2 (germline): SGHNT, YYREEE (reference sequence). V shed 4 bases, J shed 3 bases, and the junction held 7 bases outside the gene matches. The DNA for the CDR3 is TGTGCCAGCAGCCGACGGCTAGCGGACTACGAGCAGTACTTC. Its translation: CASSRRLADYEQYF.

The V and J genes are TRBV21-1 and TRBJ1-4. TRBV21-1 is classified as a pseudogene. The CDR3 is 13 amino acids. The CDR3 spells CASTLSRNEKLFF. CDR3 in DNA: TGTGCCAGCACTCTGTCTCGTAATGAAAAACTGTTTTTT.

This chain uses TRBV10-3 with TRBJ2-7, with 7 bases that match TRBD1. Germline loops: CDR1 ENHRY, CDR2 SYGVKD. Unmatched junction bases numbered 5, after V lost 2 bases and J lost 4 bases. CDR3 length: 14 residues. CDR3 sequence: CAISETGDGYEQYF. CDR3 DNA sequence: TGTGCCATCAGTGAGACAGGGGATGGGTACGAGCAGTACTTC.

Points on this clone: Distinct nucleotide sequences in the sample also encode this CDR3. The CDR3 coding sequence is TGTGCCAGCAGCTCCGGACTAGCGGGGGGCACAGATACGCAGTATTTT. This encodes CASSSGLAGGTDTQYF. The chain couples TRBV7-3 to TRBJ2-3; 13 bases agree with TRBD2. V lost 4 bases, J lost 1 base, and 2 bases stayed unmatched. The CDR3 runs 16 residues. The germline CDR1 and CDR2 sequences are SGHTA and FQGTGA.

Of note for this clone: Additional DNA sequences in this sample encode the identical CDR3. The V and J genes are TRBV5-1 and TRBJ2-7, with D possibly being TRBD2 (6 bases). Germline CDR1 is SGHRS and CDR2 is YFSETQ. There are 15 residues in the CDR3. Trimming took 0 bases from V and 0 from J, leaving 10 bases between them. CDR3 coding DNA: TGCGCCAGCAGCTTGGGAGGCGGGAACTCCTACGAGCAGTACTTC. It is translated as CASSLGGGNSYEQYF.

The chain is built from TRBV6-5 and TRBJ1-2; D possibly corresponds to TRBD1 (6 bases). Germline V gene sequence: CDR1 MNHEY, CDR2 SVGAGI. Trimming left V 6 bases short and J 10 bases short, with 18 bases between. The CDR3 extends over 13 amino acids. In DNA form, the CDR3 reads TGTGCCAGCAGGACACGGGACATAACTGCCTACACCTTC. It codes for CASRTRDITAYTF.

The chain links TRBV18 to TRBJ2-7, with 9 positions matching TRBD1. V shed 2 bases and J 4 bases; nucleotides not matched to a gene: 6. From germline, CDR1 is KGHSH and CDR2 LQKENI. The CDR3 contains 15 residues. CDR3 sequence (DNA): TGTGCCAGCTCACCAGGACAGGGGTTTAATTACGAGCAGTACTTC. Protein sequence: CASSPGQGFNYEQYF.

The chain is built from TRBV28 and TRBJ1-2; 10 bases fit TRBD1. The CDR3 has 17 residues. Trimming removed 2 bases from V and 4 bases from J; junction bases left unmatched: 10. Germline V gene lookup returns CDR1 MDHEN and CDR2 SYDVKM. The CDR3 here is CASSLHFPGQGTYGYTF. The CDR3, as DNA: TGTGCCAGCAGTTTACATTTCCCGGGACAGGGGACCTATGGCTACACCTTC.

The chain links TRBV27 to TRBJ1-2; TRBD1 matches 8 bases. After removal of 6 bases from V and 4 bases from J, the junction contained 13 bases not matched to a gene. The CDR3 totals 16 residues. Germline CDR1 reads MNHEY; CDR2 reads SMNVEV (reference sequence). The CDR3 region has the DNA TGTGCCAGCAGGTCCGACAAGGGACAGGCGAGCTATGGCTACACCTTC. Translation: CASRSDKGQASYGYTF.